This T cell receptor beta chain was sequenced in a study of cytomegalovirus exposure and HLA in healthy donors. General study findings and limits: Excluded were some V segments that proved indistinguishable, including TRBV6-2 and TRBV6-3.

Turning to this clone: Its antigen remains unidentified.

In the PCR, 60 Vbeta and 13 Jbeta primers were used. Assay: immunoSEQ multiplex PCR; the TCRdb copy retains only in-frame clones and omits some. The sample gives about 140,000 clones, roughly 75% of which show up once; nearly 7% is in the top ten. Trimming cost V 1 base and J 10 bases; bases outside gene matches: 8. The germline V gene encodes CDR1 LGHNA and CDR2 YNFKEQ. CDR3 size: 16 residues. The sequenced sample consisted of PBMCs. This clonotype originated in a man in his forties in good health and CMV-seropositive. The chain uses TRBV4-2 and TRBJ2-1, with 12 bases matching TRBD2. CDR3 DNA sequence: TGTGCCAGCAGCCAAGCCCAGACTAGCGGGAGAATGGAGCAGTTCTTC. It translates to CASSQAQTSGRMEQFF.